The 19 T cell receptor beta chains listed next were all sequenced from one sample in a study of control samples from healthy donors and cancer patients. Measured with immunoSEQ multiplex PCR; TCRdb has only the in-frame clones, and not every one. The sample has about 130,000 clones; roughly 90% are singletons. The sample taken for sequencing was blood. The origin of the receptors is a man between 18 and 29 years old in good health.

V usage is TRBV21-1 and J usage is TRBJ1-2. TRBV21-1 corresponds to a pseudogene. CDR3 size: 13 residues. The CDR3 region has the DNA TGTGCCAGCAGCAAGTCAGACCTCTATGGCTACACCTTC. It specifies CASSKSDLYGYTF.

Note on this clone: Mismatch with germline at one junction end may stem from a read error. The chain combines TRBV25-1 with TRBJ1-5, with D hard to call. Germline CDR1 and CDR2: MGHDK and SYGVNS. The CDR3 consists of 13 residues. In nucleotides, the CDR3 is TGTGCCAGCAGTGCCGCCGATAATCAACCCCAGCATTTT. Translating gives CASSAADNQPQHF. Using reference TRBV25-1 and TRBJ1-5 for the parts outside the CDR3, the full variable domain is EADIYQTPRYLVIGTGKKITLECSQTMGHDKMYWYQQDPGMELHLIHYSYGVNSTEKGDLSSESTVSRIRTEHFPLTLESARPSHTSQYLCASSAADNQPQHFGDGTRLSIL.

V usage is TRBV10-2 and J usage is TRBJ1-1; no definite D call. This CDR3 has 13 residues. The ends were cut back, 4 bases at V and 8 bases at J, with 14 bases in the middle. Germline V CDR1 and CDR2: WSHSY, SAAADI. CDR3 sequence reads: CASSVAREGEAFF. CDR3 bases: TGCGCCAGCAGTGTAGCTAGGGAGGGAGAAGCTTTCTTT.

The chain has TRBV28 and TRBJ1-2, with TRBD1 matching over 7 bases. Unmatched junction bases numbered 3, after V lost 2 bases and J lost 6 bases. The length of the CDR3 is 13 residues. CDR1 and CDR2 from the germline V gene are MDHEN and SYDVKM. The CDR3 reads CASSLQTGNGYTF. Written as DNA, the CDR3 is TGTGCCAGCAGTTTACAGACAGGGAATGGCTACACCTTC.

The rearrangement joins TRBV7-3 to TRBJ2-6, with 11 bases identical to TRBD1. Germline V gene lookup returns CDR1 SGHTA and CDR2 FQGTGA. With 2 bases clipped from V and 1 base from J, the junction kept 4 bases outside the gene matches. The CDR3 covers 18 residues. The CDR3 coding sequence is TGTGCCAGCAGCTTAGTGGACAGGGGGCGATCTGGGGCCAACGTCCTGACTTTC. It codes for CASSLVDRGRSGANVLTF.

The chain uses TRBV7-3 and TRBJ2-2; 7 nucleotides agree with TRBD2. The V gene end was trimmed by 5 bases and the J gene end by 2 bases; junction bases not matched to a gene: 11. Germline V CDR1 and CDR2: SGHTA, FQGTGA. The CDR3 sequence is 17 residues long. In DNA, the CDR3 is TGTGCCAGCAGCGACCCCTTACTAGCGAGAAACACCGGGGAGCTGTTTTTT. It codes for CASSDPLLARNTGELFF.

This chain connects TRBV6-1 to TRBJ1-2; weak D call: TRBD1 (6 bases). Trimming removed 1 base at V and 3 bases at J, with 9 bases between. This CDR3 comprises 14 residues. CDR1 is MNHNS, CDR2 SASEGT, per germline. CDR3: CASSEGRGDYGYTF. The CDR3 DNA follows: TGTGCCAGCAGTGAAGGCAGGGGCGACTATGGCTACACCTTC.

The chain uses TRBV27 and TRBJ2-1; TRBD2 agrees at 7 bases. The germline V gene has CDR1 MNHEY and CDR2 SMNVEV (reference sequence). Germline trimming cut 1 base from V and 7 bases from J; bases unmatched to any gene: 1. There are 13 residues in the CDR3. CDR3 loop: CASSLWRENEQFF. CDR3 coding DNA: TGTGCCAGCAGTTTATGGCGGGAGAATGAGCAGTTCTTC.

This clone occurred a few times. The CDR3 nucleotides read TGTGCCAGCACTCTACACGCGGGAGGTCCTTCCTACGAGCAGTACTTC. It yields the protein CASTLHAGGPSYEQYF. The chain employs TRBV7-2 and TRBJ2-7; 8 bases align to TRBD2. Germline trimming cut 7 bases from V and 1 base from J; bases unmatched to any gene: 12. The germline V gene has CDR1 SGHTA and CDR2 FQGNSA. This CDR3 spans 16 amino acids.

V and J are TRBV3-1 (or the pseudogene TRBV3-2) and TRBJ2-1; D is unresolved. V was pared by 1 base and J by 4 bases, with 11 bases between. The germline V gene has CDR1 LGHDT and CDR2 YNNKEL (reference sequence). CDR3 length: 15 residues. CDR3 DNA sequence: TGTGCCAGCAGCCAAGTGGCCGGAACATACAATGAGCAGTTCTTC. It translates to CASSQVAGTYNEQFF.

The rearrangement joins TRBV11-2 to TRBJ2-7; D is unresolved. CDR1 is SGHAT, CDR2 FQNNGV, per germline. V lost 0 bases and J lost 5, with 5 bases in between. The CDR3 loop spans 12 amino acids. The CDR3 here is CASSLDRDEQYF. Here the CDR3 DNA reads TGTGCCAGCAGCTTAGATCGTGACGAGCAGTACTTC.

This clone has a handful of counts. V usage is TRBV14 and J usage is TRBJ1-3; TRBD1 matches at 7 bases. There are 16 residues in the CDR3. Germline V gene lookup returns CDR1 SGHDN and CDR2 FVKESK. Trimming at V came to 2 bases and at J to 0 bases, leaving 4 bases not matched to a gene. The CDR3 spells CASSQLGTDSGNTIYF. CDR3 in DNA: TGTGCCAGCAGCCAACTCGGGACAGACTCTGGAAACACCATATATTTT.

V usage is TRBV9 and J usage is TRBJ1-1, with no clear D. V lost 2 bases and J 6 bases, leaving 8 bases between the germline ends. The CDR3 is 12 amino acids. Looked up from germline, CDR1 is SGDLS and CDR2 is YYNGEE. As DNA, the CDR3 is TGTGCCAGCAGCGTGTCAGGTGCTGAAGCTTTCTTT. Protein product: CASSVSGAEAFF. The full variable domain, completed using reference TRBV9 and TRBJ1-1, is DSGVTQTPKHLITATGQRVTLRCSPRSGDLSVYWYQQSLDQGLQFLIQYYNGEERAKGNILERFSAQQFPDLHSELNLSSLELGDSALYFCASSVSGAEAFFGQGTRLTVV.

The CDR3 protein is CASSLSKGEGGYTF. As DNA, the CDR3 is TGTGCCAGCAGTTTATCGAAGGGGGAGGGAGGCTACACCTTC. The gene calls are TRBV28 and TRBJ1-2; maybe TRBD1 (6 bases). The CDR3 totals 14 residues. Trimming removed 1 base from V and 8 bases from J, with 14 bases in between. From germline, CDR1 is MDHEN and CDR2 SYDVKM.

V and J are TRBV18 and TRBJ2-2; the D gene could be TRBD1 or TRBD2 (5 bases each). V lost 3 bases to trimming and J lost 14 bases, with 13 bases between them. CDR3 length: 12 residues. CDR1 is KGHSH, CDR2 LQKENI, per germline. The CDR3 sequence is CASSPGTPELFF. CDR3 coding DNA: TGTGCCAGCTCACCCGGGACCCCTGAACTGTTTTTT.

V usage is TRBV19 and J usage is TRBJ2-3; possible D gene TRBD2, 5 bases. V was cut by 10 bases and J by 6 bases, with 20 bases left in between. Germline assignment: CDR1 LNHDA and CDR2 SQIVND (reference sequence). The CDR3 spans 14 residues. As DNA, the CDR3 is TGTGCCACCGACGACGGGGATATTGTGGATACGCAGTATTTT. This gives the protein CATDDGDIVDTQYF. The full variable domain, rest sourced from reference TRBV19 and TRBJ2-3, is DGGITQSPKYLFRKEGQNVTLSCEQNLNHDAMYWYRQDPGQGLRLIYYSQIVNDFQKGDIAEGYSVSREKKESFPLTVTSAQKNPTAFYLCATDDGDIVDTQYFGPGTRLTVL.

J is TRBJ1-1 and V is TRBV18, with D possibly TRBD1 on 5 matching bases. The CDR3 covers 14 residues. Trimming left V 3 bases short and J 3 bases short, with 11 bases between. Germline V gene sequence: CDR1 KGHSH, CDR2 LQKENI. The CDR3 region has the DNA TGTGCCAGCTCACCTTTGGGGCTGTACACTGAAGCTTTCTTT. Protein sequence: CASSPLGLYTEAFF. The full variable domain, completed using reference TRBV18 and TRBJ1-1, is NAGVMQNPRHLVRRRGQEARLRCSPMKGHSHVYWYRQLPEEGLKFMVYLQKENIIDESGMPKERFSAEFPKEGPSILRIQQVVRGDSAAYFCASSPLGLYTEAFFGQGTRLTVV.

For the CDR3, the DNA is TGTGCCAGTAGTAGAGCAAACAGGGGCTTTGGCAATGAGCAGTTCTTC. It yields the protein CASSRANRGFGNEQFF. This rearrangement joins TRBV19 to TRBJ2-1; 7 nucleotides match TRBD1. With 4 bases clipped from V and 6 bases from J, the junction kept 12 bases outside the gene matches. The length of the CDR3 is 16 residues. The V gene's germline CDR1 is LNHDA and CDR2 SQIVND (reference sequence).

The chain joins TRBV10-3 to TRBJ2-1; D gene uncertain. This CDR3 is built from 15 residues. The V gene's germline CDR1 is ENHRY and CDR2 SYGVKD. V was trimmed by 0 bases and J by 6 bases, leaving 12 bases between them. Here the CDR3 reads CAISESKDKRNEQFF. CDR3 coding DNA: TGTGCCATCAGTGAGTCTAAGGATAAGCGCAATGAGCAGTTCTTC.